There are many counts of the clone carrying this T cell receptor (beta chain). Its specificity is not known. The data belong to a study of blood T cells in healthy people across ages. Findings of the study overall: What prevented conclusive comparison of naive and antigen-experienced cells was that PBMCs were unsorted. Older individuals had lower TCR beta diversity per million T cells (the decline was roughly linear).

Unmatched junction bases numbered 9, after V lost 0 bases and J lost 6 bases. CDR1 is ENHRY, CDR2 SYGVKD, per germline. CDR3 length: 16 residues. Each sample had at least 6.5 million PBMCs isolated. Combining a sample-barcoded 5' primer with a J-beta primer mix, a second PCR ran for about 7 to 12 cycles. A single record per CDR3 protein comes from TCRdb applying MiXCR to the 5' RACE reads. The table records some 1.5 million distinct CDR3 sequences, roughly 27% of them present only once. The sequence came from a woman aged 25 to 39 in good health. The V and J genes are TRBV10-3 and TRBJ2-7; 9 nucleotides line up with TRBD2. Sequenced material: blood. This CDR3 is CAISESQAGGLSEQYF. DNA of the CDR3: TGTGCCATCAGTGAGTCGCAAGCGGGGGGCCTCTCCGAGCAGTACTTC.